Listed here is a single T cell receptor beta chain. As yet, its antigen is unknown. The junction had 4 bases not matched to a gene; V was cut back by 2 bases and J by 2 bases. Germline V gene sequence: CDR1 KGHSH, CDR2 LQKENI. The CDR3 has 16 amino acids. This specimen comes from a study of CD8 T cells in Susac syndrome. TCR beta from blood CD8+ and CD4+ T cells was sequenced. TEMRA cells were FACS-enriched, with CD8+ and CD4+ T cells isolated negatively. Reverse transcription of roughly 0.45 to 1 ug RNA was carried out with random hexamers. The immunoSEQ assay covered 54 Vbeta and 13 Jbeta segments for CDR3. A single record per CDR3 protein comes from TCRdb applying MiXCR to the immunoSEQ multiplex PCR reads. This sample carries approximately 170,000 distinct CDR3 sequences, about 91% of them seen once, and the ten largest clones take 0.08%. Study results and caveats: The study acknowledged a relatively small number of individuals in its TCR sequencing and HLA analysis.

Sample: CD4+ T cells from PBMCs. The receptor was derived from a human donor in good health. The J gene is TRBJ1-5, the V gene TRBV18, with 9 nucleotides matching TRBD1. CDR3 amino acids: CASSPRGQGGNQPQHF. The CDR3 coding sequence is TGTGCCAGCTCACCAAGGGGACAGGGTGGCAATCAGCCCCAGCATTTT.